The 29 T cell receptor beta chains presented below share a single source sample, sequenced in a study of radiotherapy plus CTLA-4 blockade in lung cancer. TCRdb keeps only in-frame clones here, not all; method: immunoSEQ multiplex PCR. The sample yields tens of thousands of clones, 70% to 85% seen once. The sequenced sample was peripheral blood, obtained from a patient treated with radiotherapy plus ipilimumab. These receptor sequences come from a human donor with non-small cell lung cancer who had stable disease on radiotherapy plus ipilimumab.

Relative to its sample, this clone is medium-sized. The V and J genes are TRBV2 and TRBJ1-5; unclear D gene. CDR3 size: 14 residues. V lost 4 bases to trimming and J lost 4 bases, with 11 bases between them. Germline CDR1 is SNHLY and CDR2 is FYNNEI. Here the CDR3 DNA reads TGTGCCAGCAGTGTTGCACGGATGAATCAGCCCCAGCATTTT. Its translation is CASSVARMNQPQHF.

V usage is TRBV10-2 and J usage is TRBJ2-2; TRBD2 matches at 9 bases. This CDR3 region has 17 residues. V lost 0 bases and J lost 5; bases outside the gene matches: 7. Looked up from germline, CDR1 is WSHSY and CDR2 is SAAADI. For the CDR3, the DNA is TGCGCCAGCAGTGAGTCCCTACTAGCGGGCCTGACCGGGGAGCTGTTTTTT. It specifies CASSESLLAGLTGELFF.

The chain is built from TRBV11-3 and TRBJ2-2, with D perhaps matching TRBD2 (6 bases). V was trimmed by 4 bases and J by 1 base, leaving 16 bases between them. The CDR3 runs 17 residues. CDR1 is SGHNT, CDR2 YENEEA, per germline. Here the CDR3 DNA reads TGTGCCAGCAGCTCCCCCAACGGGGGTGGGAACACCGGGGAGCTGTTTTTT. The encoded protein is CASSSPNGGGNTGELFF.

This chain joins TRBV28 and TRBJ2-1, with 7 bases lining up with TRBD1. The CDR3 is made up of 11 amino acids. The V gene end was trimmed by 4 bases and the J gene end by 15 bases; junction bases not matched to a gene: 6. Germline V gene data show CDR1 as MDHEN and CDR2 as SYDVKM. The CDR3 DNA reads TGTGCCAGCAGTTCGACAAGGGGGCGGTTCTTC. Its protein is CASSSTRGRFF.

The rearrangement links TRBV10-3 to TRBJ2-1; 7 bases map to TRBD2. The V gene's germline CDR1 is ENHRY and CDR2 SYGVKD. The CDR3 loop spans 15 amino acids. Trimming cost V 3 bases and J 4 bases; bases outside gene matches: 6. The CDR3 DNA reads TGTGCCATCAGTGAACAGGCGGGGGTGTACAATGAGCAGTTCTTC. It codes for CAISEQAGVYNEQFF.

The gene calls are TRBV7-8 and TRBJ1-1, with TRBD1 matching over 7 bases. Unmatched junction bases numbered 7, after V lost 7 bases and J lost 5 bases. The CDR3 has 13 residues. Germline CDR1 is SGHVS and CDR2 is FQNEAQ. CDR3 residues: CASNLAGGTEAFF. CDR3 nucleotides: TGTGCCAGCAACCTAGCAGGGGGGACTGAAGCTTTCTTT.

This chain uses TRBV15 with TRBJ1-1; D is uncertain. V was shortened by 5 bases and J by 7 bases, with 14 bases between the two germline ends. Germline assignment: CDR1 LNHNV and CDR2 YYDKDF (reference sequence). CDR3 length: 13 residues. The CDR3, as DNA: TGTGCCACCAGCTCCAGGACGGTGGGTGAAGCTTTCTTT. It is translated as CATSSRTVGEAFF. Combining the CDR3 with reference TRBV15 and TRBJ1-1 gives the whole variable domain DAMVIQNPRYQVTQFGKPVTLSCSQTLNHNVMYWYQQKSSQAPKLLFHYYDKDFNNEADTPDNFQSRRPNTSFCFLDIRSPGLGDTAMYLCATSSRTVGEAFFGQGTRLTVV.

The genes are TRBV27 and TRBJ2-3; D is possibly TRBD1 (6 bases). CDR3 length equals 18 residues. With 1 base removed from V and 2 bases from J, the gap between germline ends came to 19 bases. The germline gives CDR1 MNHEY, CDR2 SMNVEV (reference sequence). The CDR3, as DNA: TGTGCCAGCAGTTTATTTGGCCGGTCCGGGACATCCACAGATACGCAGTATTTT. Translating gives CASSLFGRSGTSTDTQYF.

The V call is TRBV30, the J call TRBJ1-3, with D hard to call. The V end was cut by 0 bases, the J end by 0 bases, with 9 bases between. The germline CDR1 and CDR2 sequences are GTSNPN and SVGIG (reference sequence). CDR3 length equals 15 residues. The CDR3 DNA sequence: TGTGCCTGGAGTGTTAGCGTCTCCTCTGGAAACACCATATATTTT. Encoded protein: CAWSVSVSSGNTIYF.

The chain recombines TRBV7-7 with TRBJ1-5; a weak D match, TRBD1 (5 bases). The V and J ends lost 3 bases and 2 bases respectively, with 11 bases between them. The germline CDR1 and CDR2 sequences are SSHAT and FNYEAQ (reference sequence). This CDR3 comprises 15 residues. As DNA, the CDR3 is TGTGCCAGCAGCTTTCGGGGGGTGGGCAATCAGCCCCAGCATTTT. Protein: CASSFRGVGNQPQHF.

The chain couples TRBV18 to TRBJ1-5; no clear D. This CDR3 is built from 14 residues. The germline V gene encodes CDR1 KGHSH and CDR2 LQKENI. Trimming shortened V by 6 bases and J by 0 bases, and 9 bases separated the two germline ends. The CDR3 region is CASSSIHSNQPQHF. CDR3 coding DNA: TGTGCCAGCTCTTCTATACATAGCAATCAGCCCCAGCATTTT.

The chain couples TRBV18 to TRBJ1-2; D not certain. Trimming removed 4 bases from V and 8 bases from J, with 11 bases in between. Germline V gene lookup returns CDR1 KGHSH and CDR2 LQKENI. This CDR3 spans 12 amino acids. The CDR3 DNA follows: TGTGCCAGCTCACAGGCCACGGGGGGCTACACCTTC. This translates into CASSQATGGYTF.

The sample holds a few counts of this clone. The chain links TRBV6-1 to TRBJ2-7, with 7 bases fitting TRBD1. The CDR3 spans 15 residues. After removal of 0 bases from V and 6 bases from J, the junction contained 8 bases not matched to a gene. Per the germline V gene, CDR1 is MNHNS and CDR2 is SASEGT. CDR3 protein: CASSEAWGQLTEQYV. The CDR3 coding sequence is TGTGCCAGCAGTGAAGCCTGGGGACAGCTTACCGAGCAGTACGTC.

The gene calls are TRBV5-6 and TRBJ2-3; D gene unclear. The CDR3 totals 17 residues. Germline V gene sequence: CDR1 SGHDT, CDR2 YYEEEE. Trimming shortened V by 1 base and J by 1 base, and 16 bases separated the two germline ends. The CDR3 protein is CASSLPLATSGTDTQYF. The CDR3, as DNA: TGTGCCAGCAGCTTGCCCCTCGCTACCTCTGGCACAGATACGCAGTATTTT.

CDR3 sequence reads: CASRYRDRNYGYTF. For the CDR3, the DNA is TGTGCCAGTAGGTACCGGGACAGGAACTATGGCTACACCTTC. This rearrangement joins TRBV19 to TRBJ1-2; 8 positions agree with TRBD1. Germline loops: CDR1 LNHDA, CDR2 SQIVND (reference sequence). The CDR3 consists of 14 residues. V lost 6 bases, J lost 2 bases, and 5 bases stayed unmatched.

The chain couples TRBV28 to TRBJ1-6, with D perhaps matching TRBD1 (6 bases). The V and J ends lost 4 bases and 5 bases respectively, with 15 bases between them. The germline gives CDR1 MDHEN, CDR2 SYDVKM. The CDR3 runs 16 residues. For the CDR3, the DNA is TGTGCCAGCAGTTCCGGGGGGGGCGGGAATAATTCACCCCTCCACTTT. This gives the protein CASSSGGGGNNSPLHF.

This clone was seen only a few times. This chain uses TRBV6-4 with TRBJ1-2, with TRBD1 as a possible D gene (6 bases). Germline V gene sequence: CDR1 MRHNA, CDR2 SNTAGT. The CDR3 consists of 13 residues. Trimming cost V 6 bases and J 6 bases, with 14 bases left between them. In DNA, the CDR3 is TGTGCCAGCAGCCCGACAGGCCTGGATGGCTACACCTTC. The encoded protein is CASSPTGLDGYTF.

This clone turned up a few times. The chain combines TRBV25-1 with TRBJ1-1; D not resolved. Germline CDR1 is MGHDK and CDR2 is SYGVNS. This CDR3 comprises 15 residues. Deletions cut 4 bases from V and 1 base from J, with 13 bases between. CDR3 bases: TGTGCCAGCAGTGCGATTGACCGGCCGAACACTGAAGCTTTCTTT. Its translation is CASSAIDRPNTEAFF.

The V and J genes are TRBV5-8 and TRBJ1-1; D perhaps matches TRBD1 (5 bases). This CDR3 contains 13 residues. CDR1 and CDR2 (germline): SGHTS, YDEGEE. Trimming stripped 3 bases from V and 7 bases from J, with 13 bases between. The CDR3 region has the DNA TGTGCCAGCAGCTGGGTCGGGAGGGGTGAAGCTTTCTTT. Translation gives CASSWVGRGEAFF.

This rearrangement joins TRBV12-5 to TRBJ1-2, with a weak D call TRBD1 (6 bases). The CDR3 totals 12 residues. Trimming pared 0 bases from V and 7 bases from J, leaving 6 bases between. From germline, CDR1 is LGHNT and CDR2 FRNRAP. CDR3 sequence (DNA): TGTGCTAGTGGTTTGGTAGGGGGTGGCTACACCTTC. Translated: CASGLVGGGYTF.

CDR3 coding DNA: TGTGCCACCAGCAGAGGAGTTGGTCAGCCCCAGCATTTT. Protein: CATSRGVGQPQHF. V and J are TRBV15 and TRBJ1-5; D is unresolved. The germline V gene has CDR1 LNHNV and CDR2 YYDKDF (reference sequence). V was cut by 1 base and J by 6 bases, with 7 bases left in between. The CDR3 totals 13 residues. The full variable domain, with the rest looked up from reference TRBV15 and TRBJ1-5, is DAMVIQNPRYQVTQFGKPVTLSCSQTLNHNVMYWYQQKSSQAPKLLFHYYDKDFNNEADTPDNFQSRRPNTSFCFLDIRSPGLGDTAMYLCATSRGVGQPQHFGDGTRLSIL.

The V gene is TRBV27, the J gene TRBJ1-2; D is unclear. Germline assignment: CDR1 MNHEY and CDR2 SMNVEV (reference sequence). The ends were cut back, 4 bases at V and 8 bases at J, with 20 bases in the middle. The CDR3 runs 15 residues. The CDR3 DNA sequence: TGTGCCAGCAGTTCCCCGGACTGGGTAAGTCGGGGCTACACCTTC. Amino acids: CASSSPDWVSRGYTF.

The rearrangement links TRBV10-1 to TRBJ2-2, with D perhaps assigned TRBD1 or TRBD2 (5 bases each). V lost 10 bases and J lost 8, with 14 bases in between. Germline loops: CDR1 WNHNN, CDR2 SYGVQD (reference sequence). The length of the CDR3 is 12 residues. In nucleotides, the CDR3 is TGCGCCACCGAGGGCTGGACAGGGGAGCTGTTTTTT. Encoded protein: CATEGWTGELFF.

The V call is TRBV20-1, the J call TRBJ1-2, with TRBD1 as a possible D gene (5 bases). In germline, CDR1 is DFQATT, CDR2 SNEGSKA (reference sequence). V was shortened by 7 bases and J by 2 bases, with 8 bases between the two germline ends. The CDR3 has 11 residues. The chain's CDR3 is CSVGPNYGYTF. The CDR3 DNA is TGCAGTGTGGGACCGAACTATGGCTACACCTTC.

V usage is TRBV29-1 and J usage is TRBJ2-1, with D perhaps matching TRBD1 (6 bases). This CDR3 has 10 residues. V was shortened by 5 bases and J by 16 bases, with 15 bases between the two germline ends. Germline V CDR1 and CDR2: SQVTM, ANQGSEA. The CDR3 DNA reads TGCAGCGTTCAGACAGGAGAGGTTTTCTTC. Its protein product is CSVQTGEVFF.

The V and J genes are TRBV5-5 and TRBJ2-7, with D uncertain. The germline V gene has CDR1 SGHKS and CDR2 YYEKEE (reference sequence). Trimming took 3 bases from V and 3 from J, leaving 13 bases between them. This CDR3 contains 14 residues. CDR3 nucleotides: TGTGCCAGCAGCTCCAATTACCGAATCTACGAGCAGTACTTC. Its protein product is CASSSNYRIYEQYF.

The chain couples TRBV7-8 to TRBJ2-1, with 8 positions matching TRBD2. Germline trimming cut 5 bases from V and 8 bases from J; bases unmatched to any gene: 14. The CDR3 extends over 16 amino acids. Germline V gene sequence: CDR1 SGHVS, CDR2 FQNEAQ. The CDR3 nucleotides are TGTGCCAGCAGCCCCCCAACCGGGACTAGTTCCGATGAGCAGTTCTTC. The encoded protein is CASSPPTGTSSDEQFF.

The chain is built from TRBV2 and TRBJ1-5; TRBD1 matches at 9 bases. The V gene end was trimmed by 7 bases and the J gene end by 1 base; junction bases not matched to a gene: 8. CDR1 is SNHLY and CDR2 is FYNNEI in the germline V gene. CDR3 length: 16 amino acids. In nucleotides, the CDR3 is TGTGCCAGCACCCGGGACAGGGTAGGAAGCAATCAGCCCCAGCATTTT. This encodes CASTRDRVGSNQPQHF.

The gene calls are TRBV28 and TRBJ1-4, with D unresolved. V gave up 7 bases and J gave up 9 bases, with 12 bases separating them. Germline loops: CDR1 MDHEN, CDR2 SYDVKM. CDR3 length: 12 amino acids. CDR3 amino acids: CASKGPQQKLFF. The CDR3 DNA sequence: TGTGCCAGCAAAGGTCCACAGCAAAAACTGTTTTTT. The full variable domain, with the rest looked up from reference TRBV28 and TRBJ1-4, is DVKVTQSSRYLVKRTGEKVFLECVQDMDHENMFWYRQDPGLGLRLIYFSYDVKMKEKGDIPEGYSVSREKKERFSLILESASTNQTSMYLCASKGPQQKLFFGSGTQLSVL.